This TCR beta chain originates from a study of post-analysis software for immune sequencing data. Study summary: Clinical courses comprised relapsing-remitting, secondary progressive and progressive-relapsing multiple sclerosis.

Unique molecular identifiers tagged the TCR beta cDNA libraries. T cells numbering about 0.85 to 11 million yielded roughly 0.5 million cDNA molecules. Via MiXCR, TCRdb re-called the PCR reads, giving one row per CDR3 protein. The top ten clones hold approximately 4.5% of a sample with 800,000 to 950,000 distinct CDR3 sequences, around 53% of them seen once. Study-wide results and limits: Controls showed significantly higher normalized Chao1 diversity than did multiple sclerosis patients. Batch-mates among the samples co-clustered strongly by F measure. Compared with controls, patients had more of 4 to 6 TRBV segments, including TRBV5-6, TRBV5-1 and TRBV20-1.

Notes on this clonotype: What it recognizes is unknown.

This CDR3 has 15 residues. Deletions cut 1 base from V and 2 bases from J, with 10 bases between. Germline V gene lookup returns CDR1 MGHRA and CDR2 YSYEKL. The specimen was blood. The origin of this receptor is a girl under 18 with multiple sclerosis. The chain employs TRBV4-1 and TRBJ2-3; D call uncertain. DNA for the CDR3: TGCGCCAGCAGCCAAGGAAGTTTCCTCACAGATACGCAGTATTTT. This sequence encodes CASSQGSFLTDTQYF.